This TCR beta chain is drawn from a study of blood T cell repertoires in COVID-19. Under the authors' procedure: Estimation of nucleated cell counts was performed using reference gene primer amplification. The table came from immunoSEQ multiplex PCR; TCRdb's copy has only in-frame clones and leaves some out. The V and J calls and clone size were taken over from that table, and D and trimming were inferred from the DNA. The sample includes about 340,000 clones, 65% to 85% of them seen just once. The V end lost 0 bases, the J end lost 3 bases, and 12 bases lay between the germline ends. CDR1 SGHTA and CDR2 FQGNSA come from the germline V gene. The CDR3 has 16 amino acids. This clone came up a few times.

The V and J genes are TRBV7-2 and TRBJ2-4; D perhaps matches TRBD2 (7 bases). What was sequenced was peripheral blood. This clonotype was sampled from a man aged 25-45 years with active or convalescent COVID-19. CDR3 protein: CASSLAGGLGKNIQYF. The CDR3 bases are TGTGCCAGCAGCTTAGCGGGGGGGCTGGGCAAAAACATTCAGTACTTC.